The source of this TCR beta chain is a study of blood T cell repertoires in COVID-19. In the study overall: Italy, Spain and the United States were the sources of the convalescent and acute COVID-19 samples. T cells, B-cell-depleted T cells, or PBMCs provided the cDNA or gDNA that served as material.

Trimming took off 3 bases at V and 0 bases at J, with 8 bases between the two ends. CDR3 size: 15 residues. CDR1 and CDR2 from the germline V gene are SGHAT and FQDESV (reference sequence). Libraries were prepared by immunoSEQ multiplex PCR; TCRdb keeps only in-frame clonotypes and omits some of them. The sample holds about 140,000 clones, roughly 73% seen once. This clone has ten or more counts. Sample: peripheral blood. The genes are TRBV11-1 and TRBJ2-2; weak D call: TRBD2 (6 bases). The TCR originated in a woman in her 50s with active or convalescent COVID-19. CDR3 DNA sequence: TGTGCCAGCAGCTTTTTAGCGGCGAACACCGGGGAGCTGTTTTTT. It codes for CASSFLAANTGELFF.